This T cell receptor (beta chain) was found in a study of T cells in women clearing cervical HPV infection. The V gene lost 3 bases and the J gene lost 5 bases, with 21 bases spanning the gap. Germline values: CDR1 DFQATT, CDR2 SNEGSKA (reference sequence). The CDR3 has 16 amino acids. Worth noting for this clone: The sequenced fragment ends 3 residues before the CDR3 boundary, so the rest is inferred from the germline J gene.

The table came from immunoSEQ multiplex PCR; TCRdb's copy has only in-frame clones and leaves some out. Recorded for this sample: around 35,000 clones. The chain has TRBV20-1 and TRBJ2-3; D is uncertain. This clonotype was sampled from a woman between 18 and 69 years old with a cervical HPV16 infection that either progressed to CIN3+ or cleared (not recorded which). The sequencing sample was made of blood buffy coat. CDR3 loop: CSARIFLSRSQDTQYF. The sequenced CDR3 bases are TGCAGTGCTAGGATATTTTTAAGCCGTAGTCAAGATACG.